This passage covers 26 T cell receptor beta chains from one sample sequenced in a study of shared clonotypes between healthy human individuals (TCRdb year 2020). The receptor library was made with the immunoSEQ multiplex PCR assay. The immuneACCESS repertoire file appears here via TCRdb, limited to in-frame rearrangements. These files lack a portion of the clones; in checked studies, under half of the deficit traces to unresolved V genes, and the cause of the others is not known. The sample includes approximately 500,000 clones, with over 70% observed a single time. Approximately 11% of the sample comes from the top ten. The sequencing sample was made of PBMCs. All receptors derive from a woman aged 40 to 50 in good health. Some clones in this sample may be carry-over from other donors' samples.

The rearrangement uses TRBV6-1 and TRBJ2-5; maybe TRBD1 (5 bases). The V end lost 0 bases, the J end lost 5 bases, and 7 bases lay between the germline ends. This CDR3 is built from 13 residues. From germline, CDR1 is MNHNS and CDR2 SASEGT. The CDR3 bases are TGTGCCAGCAGTGAAGCAGGGGCGGAGACCCAGTACTTC. Translating gives CASSEAGAETQYF.

This clone has more than one count but fewer than ten. A far more abundant clone sits one base away, making this likely a read error. Other DNA sequences in the sample encode the same CDR3. The V call is TRBV2, the J call TRBJ2-2; D possibly uses TRBD1 or TRBD2 (5 bases each). The V and J ends lost 8 bases and 4 bases respectively, with 20 bases between them. Germline CDR1 is SNHLY and CDR2 is FYNNEI. The CDR3 sequence is 16 residues long. The CDR3 DNA is TGTGCCAGCTCCGGGATAGGGGTCGGTCTCACCGGGGAGCTGTTTTTT. This codes for CASSGIGVGLTGELFF.

This clone was detected a few times. The rearrangement joins TRBV7-2 to TRBJ1-5, with 7 positions matching TRBD1. The CDR3 length is 15 residues. V shed 2 bases, J shed 3 bases, and the junction held 4 bases outside the gene matches. The V gene's germline CDR1 is SGHTA and CDR2 FQGNSA. In nucleotides, the CDR3 is TGTGCCAGCAGCTTAAGGACAGGCTACAATCAGCCCCAGCATTTT. It translates to CASSLRTGYNQPQHF.

V and J are TRBV11-2 and TRBJ2-5; TRBD1 aligns across 8 bases. In germline, CDR1 is SGHAT, CDR2 FQNNGV. The CDR3 totals 15 residues. Trimming took 3 bases from V and 5 from J; bases not matched to a gene: 8. The CDR3 protein is CASSFLQGARETQYF. The DNA of the CDR3 is TGTGCCAGCAGCTTCTTGCAGGGGGCACGTGAGACCCAGTACTTC.

This chain joins TRBV7-6 and TRBJ1-5, with D uncertain. The CDR3 sequence is 15 residues long. The germline V and J ends were trimmed by 5 bases and 1 base, with 12 bases remaining between them. CDR1 and CDR2 from the germline V gene are SGHVS and FNYEAQ. CDR3 sequence: CASSPSTVSNQPQHF. In DNA form, the CDR3 reads TGTGCCAGCAGCCCCTCGACGGTGAGCAATCAGCCCCAGCATTTT.

This sequence joins TRBV11-2 and TRBJ2-5; 8 bases agree with TRBD1. The CDR3 is 14 residues long. V gave up 5 bases and J gave up 1 base; unmatched junction bases: 3. Germline CDR1 reads SGHAT; CDR2 reads FQNNGV. CDR3 in amino acids: CASSRGQGQETQYF. The CDR3 bases are TGTGCCAGCAGCCGTGGACAGGGCCAAGAGACCCAGTACTTC.

V is TRBV2 and J is TRBJ1-2; D remains ambiguous. In germline, CDR1 is SNHLY, CDR2 FYNNEI. The CDR3 is made up of 14 amino acids. The V and J ends lost 4 bases and 7 bases respectively, with 16 bases between them. The CDR3 nucleotides are TGTGCCAGCAGTGGCCCCGGGAGAGATGGTGGCTACACCTTC. Amino acid sequence: CASSGPGRDGGYTF.

Points on this clone: This sequence is one base from a far larger clone and is likely a read error. The sample carries other DNA sequences with the same CDR3. J is TRBJ2-2 and V is TRBV11-2; maybe TRBD2 (5 bases). Per germline, CDR1 SGHAT and CDR2 FQNNGV. CDR3 length: 14 amino acids. CDR3 bases: TGTGCCAGCACCCCTGAGGCTCTCGCCGGGGAGTTGTTTTTT. This translates into CASTPEALAGELFF.

The chain recombines TRBV9 with TRBJ2-3; 9 bases align to TRBD2. V gave up 4 bases and J gave up 0 bases; unmatched junction bases: 6. CDR3 length: 16 residues. Germline-derived CDR1 and CDR2 are SGDLS and YYNGEE. CDR3 residues: CASSRTSGWSTDTQYF. In DNA form, the CDR3 reads TGTGCCAGCAGCAGAACTAGCGGGTGGAGCACAGATACGCAGTATTTT.

The rearrangement joins TRBV10-3 to TRBJ2-7; D perhaps matches TRBD2 (6 bases). The germline gives CDR1 ENHRY, CDR2 SYGVKD. There are 16 residues in the CDR3. The V and J ends lost 0 bases and 6 bases respectively, with 18 bases between them. CDR3 amino acids: CAISESLTSPQGEQYF. In DNA, the CDR3 is TGTGCCATCAGTGAGTCGTTGACTAGTCCTCAAGGCGAGCAGTACTTC.

The chain uses TRBV5-1 and TRBJ2-4; D possibly corresponds to TRBD2 (6 bases). The ends were cut back, 0 bases at V and 8 bases at J, with 18 bases in the middle. The CDR3 has 16 amino acids. Germline V gene lookup returns CDR1 SGHRS and CDR2 YFSETQ. The CDR3 DNA reads TGCGCCAGCAGCTTGGCCGGCCGGTGGGAGGAGGACATTCAGTACTTC. Translating it yields CASSLAGRWEEDIQYF. Looking up the rest from reference TRBV5-1 and TRBJ2-4 gives the full variable domain: KAGVTQTPRYLIKTRGQQVTLSCSPISGHRSVSWYQQTPGQGLQFLFEYFSETQRNKGNFPGRFSGRQFSNSRSEMNVSTLELGDSALYLCASSLAGRWEEDIQYFGAGTRLSVL.

V and J are TRBV25-1 and TRBJ1-2; 10 nucleotides match TRBD1. V was pared by 3 bases and J by 3 bases, with 4 bases of the junction left unmatched. This CDR3 spans 15 amino acids. Germline V lookup: CDR1 MGHDK, CDR2 SYGVNS. CDR3 DNA sequence: TGTGCCAGCAGTGATGGGACAGGGGCGGACTATGGCTACACCTTC. It specifies CASSDGTGADYGYTF.

This rearrangement joins TRBV7-2 to TRBJ2-7; the match to TRBD1 covers 8 bases. The CDR3 is 14 amino acids. Losses at the gene ends were 1 base for V and 4 bases for J; bases not matched to a gene: 3. Germline V gene sequence: CDR1 SGHTA, CDR2 FQGNSA. The CDR3 spells CASSLGRGPYEQYF. The CDR3 DNA reads TGTGCCAGCAGCTTAGGCAGGGGGCCTTACGAGCAGTACTTC.

The J gene is TRBJ1-4, the V gene TRBV28; possible D gene TRBD1, 5 bases. Germline V gene lookup returns CDR1 MDHEN and CDR2 SYDVKM. The CDR3 has 16 residues. V was cut by 2 bases and J by 10 bases, with 20 bases left in between. The CDR3 loop reads CASSLGGGDSTTKLFF. The CDR3 bases are TGTGCCAGCAGTTTAGGGGGGGGAGACTCTACGACAAAACTGTTTTTT.

To note about this clone: One end of the junction fails to match germline, which may point to a read error. The V and J genes are TRBV30 and TRBJ1-2; possibly TRBD1 for D (6 bases). The CDR3 spans 14 residues. Germline lookup yields CDR1 GTSNPN and CDR2 SVGIG (reference sequence). The CDR3 is CAGSHLETGYGYTF. CDR3 sequence (DNA): TGTGCCGGGAGCCATCTGGAGACAGGATATGGCTACACCTTC. Full variable domain (missing parts from reference TRBV30 and TRBJ1-2): SQTIHQWPATLVQPVGSPLSLECTVEGTSNPNLYWYRQAAGRGLQLLFYSVGIGQISSEVPQNLSASRPQDRQFILSSKKLLLSDSGFYLCAGSHLETGYGYTFGSGTRLTVV.

This clone has just one count. This CDR3 is also generated by other DNA sequences in the sample. V is TRBV7-3 and J is TRBJ2-3; D not certain. From germline, CDR1 is SGHTA and CDR2 FQGTGA. The V end was cut by 0 bases, the J end by 4 bases, with 5 bases between. This CDR3 contains 13 residues. DNA for the CDR3: TGTGCCAGCAGCTTAACGCGATCAGATACGCAGTATTTT. Translation: CASSLTRSDTQYF.

A note on this clone: With only one base between it and a far larger clone, this is likely a read error. Additional DNA sequences in this sample encode the identical CDR3. The chain employs TRBV18 and TRBJ1-1; D may be TRBD1 (6 bases). The CDR3 is 14 residues long. Looked up from germline, CDR1 is KGHSH and CDR2 is LQKENI. For the CDR3, the DNA is TGTGCAAGCTCAGGGGTAAACGGAAACACTGAAGCTTTCTTT. Its protein product is CASSGVNGNTEAFF.

On this clone: This probably arose from a read error, given a far larger clone one base away. The same CDR3 is also encoded by other DNA sequences in this sample. The genes are TRBV30 and TRBJ2-5; 7 nucleotides align to TRBD1. Per the germline V gene, CDR1 is GTSNPN and CDR2 is SVGIG (reference sequence). The CDR3 spans 14 residues. CDR3 loop: CAWTTGDAKRTQYF. The CDR3 coding sequence is TGTGCATGGACCACAGGGGACGCCAAGAGAACCCAGTACTTC.

This rearrangement joins TRBV5-1 to TRBJ2-7, with unresolved D. In germline, CDR1 is SGHRS, CDR2 YFSETQ. The V gene lost 3 bases and the J gene lost 5 bases, with 12 bases spanning the gap. This CDR3 region has 13 residues. CDR3 in amino acids: CASSSGIKDEQYF. In DNA form, the CDR3 reads TGCGCCAGCAGCTCGGGTATTAAGGACGAGCAGTACTTC.

The J gene is TRBJ2-7, the V gene TRBV5-4; no clear D. V gave up 0 bases and J gave up 6 bases, with 19 bases separating them. Germline lookup yields CDR1 SGHNT and CDR2 YYREEE (reference sequence). The CDR3 loop spans 16 amino acids. The CDR3 DNA sequence: TGTGCCAGCAGCTTGGGTTCGATTACGTCCCTATCCGAGCAGTACTTC. Protein sequence: CASSLGSITSLSEQYF.

A remark on this clone: A far larger clone differs by one base, so this is likely a read error. The chain is built from TRBV25-1 and TRBJ2-2; 7 bases match TRBD1. This CDR3 comprises 16 residues. CDR1 is MGHDK and CDR2 is SYGVNS in the germline V gene. The CDR3 reads CANSGQDHSNTGELFF. DNA for the CDR3: TGTGCCAACAGTGGACAGGACCACTCGAACACCGGGGAGCTGTTTTTT.

Turning to this clone: Since a far larger clone is one base different, this is likely a read error. The gene calls are TRBV30 and TRBJ2-1; no firm D call. The germline V and J ends were trimmed by 2 bases and 9 bases, with 5 bases remaining between them. The germline V gene encodes CDR1 GTSNPN and CDR2 SVGIG (reference sequence). The CDR3 sequence is 10 residues long. The CDR3 reads CAWSSSEQFF. Written as DNA, the CDR3 is TGTGCCTGGAGTAGTAGTGAGCAGTTCTTC.

This clone has more than one count but fewer than ten. The V gene is TRBV19, the J gene TRBJ2-5, with a tentative D call TRBD2 (5 bases). Trimming took off 7 bases at V and 5 bases at J, with 17 bases between the two ends. Germline CDR1 is LNHDA and CDR2 is SQIVND (reference sequence). This CDR3 is built from 14 residues. The CDR3, as DNA: TGTGCCAGTACCCATACCGGGGTGGGGGAGACCCAGTACTTC. Translation gives CASTHTGVGETQYF.

V and J are TRBV7-8 and TRBJ2-7; no firm D call. Germline-derived CDR1 and CDR2 are SGHVS and FQNEAQ. The CDR3 covers 17 residues. V was clipped by 5 bases and J by 0 bases, with 20 bases between them. DNA for the CDR3: TGTGCCAGCAGCAAACCCCCTGGACGGCTAATCTCCTACGAGCAGTACTTC. This translates into CASSKPPGRLISYEQYF.

In this sample, this clone turned up once. The V call is TRBV2, the J call TRBJ2-5; maybe TRBD2 (6 bases). CDR3 length: 14 amino acids. The V end lost 2 bases, the J end lost 5 bases, and 12 bases lay between the germline ends. Germline-derived CDR1 and CDR2 are SNHLY and FYNNEI. The CDR3 protein is CASSERRGGETQYF. CDR3 in DNA: TGTGCCAGCAGTGAACGGCGGGGCGGGGAGACCCAGTACTTC.

Notes on this clone: This may be a read error: a much more frequent sequence differs by one nucleotide. Other DNA variants within this sample encode the same CDR3. The chain recombines TRBV6-1 with TRBJ2-3, with 13 bases fitting TRBD2. V dropped 4 bases and J dropped 4; count of bases not matched to a gene: 2. CDR3 length: 15 amino acids. Germline V gene lookup returns CDR1 MNHNS and CDR2 SASEGT. CDR3 protein: CASSGLAGGPDTQYF. The CDR3 DNA sequence: TGTGCCAGCAGTGGACTAGCGGGAGGTCCAGATACGCAGTATTTT.